The 19 T cell receptor beta chains presented below share a single source sample, sequenced in a study of blood T cell repertoires in COVID-19. Using immunoSEQ multiplex PCR, the repertoire was profiled, and TCRdb retains in-frame clones only, with some absent. The repertoire holds over 150,000 clones, with roughly nine tenths as singletons. The sequenced sample was peripheral blood. These receptors were collected from a man aged 18 to 30 who had recovered from COVID-19.

The chain couples TRBV9 to TRBJ2-7; 7 bases agree with TRBD1. The CDR3 runs to 16 residues. V dropped 4 bases and J dropped 0; count of bases not matched to a gene: 10. Germline loops: CDR1 SGDLS, CDR2 YYNGEE. The CDR3 DNA reads TGTGCCAGCAGCCGGGACAGCTTTTCCCCCTCCTACGAGCAGTACTTC. This gives the protein CASSRDSFSPSYEQYF.

For this clone: This sample also contains other DNA sequences that code for the same CDR3. The chain carries TRBV27 and TRBJ2-5; 11 bases line up with TRBD1. The CDR3 has 15 amino acids. V shed 6 bases, J shed 5 bases, and the junction held 8 bases outside the gene matches. Looked up from germline, CDR1 is MNHEY and CDR2 is SMNVEV (reference sequence). CDR3 residues: CASSSGTGGAETQYF. In DNA, the CDR3 is TGTGCCAGCAGCTCCGGGACAGGGGGAGCCGAGACCCAGTACTTC.

The chain links TRBV14 to TRBJ2-1; a possible D gene is TRBD1 (5 bases). Trimming removed 1 base at V and 3 bases at J, with 10 bases between. Germline CDR1 SGHDN, CDR2 FVKESK. The CDR3 is 15 residues long. Here the CDR3 DNA reads TGTGCCAGCAGCCAAGGGAACAGGTTCTACAATGAGCAGTTCTTC. Translation gives CASSQGNRFYNEQFF.

The chain has TRBV19 and TRBJ2-6; D is unresolved. The germline gives CDR1 LNHDA, CDR2 SQIVND (reference sequence). This CDR3 has 15 amino acids. The V end was cut by 4 bases, the J end by 3 bases, with 10 bases between. The CDR3 coding sequence is TGTGCCAGTAGTACCCTCCCGGGTGGGGCCAACGTCCTGACTTTC. It translates to CASSTLPGGANVLTF.

The chain carries TRBV6-5 and TRBJ1-1; D is perhaps TRBD1 (6 bases). The germline CDR1 and CDR2 sequences are MNHEY and SVGAGI. V shed 8 bases and J shed 1 base, with 14 bases lying between them. The CDR3 is made up of 14 amino acids. This CDR3 reads CASGRGGKNTEAFF. The CDR3 bases are TGTGCCAGCGGGAGGGGGGGCAAGAACACTGAAGCTTTCTTT.

The chain is built from TRBV5-4 and TRBJ1-1, with 9 nucleotides matching TRBD1. V lost 2 bases, J lost 1 base, and 0 bases stayed unmatched. CDR3 length equals 14 residues. Per germline, CDR1 SGHNT and CDR2 YYREEE (reference sequence). CDR3 bases: TGTGCCAGCAGCTTACAGGGGGCGAACACTGAAGCTTTCTTT. Translating gives CASSLQGANTEAFF.

The J gene is TRBJ2-3, the V gene TRBV11-2; D is unresolved. This CDR3 has 13 residues. Deletions cut 5 bases from V and 11 bases from J, with 17 bases between. CDR1 and CDR2 from the germline V gene are SGHAT and FQNNGV. This chain's CDR3 is CASSPDLRHRQYF. As DNA, the CDR3 is TGTGCCAGCAGCCCCGATCTCAGACATCGGCAGTATTTT.

This chain joins TRBV11-2 and TRBJ1-1; the D gene is possibly TRBD1 (5 bases). V was cut by 4 bases and J by 2 bases, with 8 bases left in between. CDR3 length: 13 residues. Germline CDR1 reads SGHAT; CDR2 reads FQNNGV. Written as DNA, the CDR3 is TGTGCCAGCAGCTACAGGAGAAACACTGAAGCTTTCTTT. Translated, it gives CASSYRRNTEAFF.

The J gene is TRBJ1-6, the V gene TRBV3-1 (or the pseudogene TRBV3-2), with no clear D. V dropped 6 bases and J dropped 9 bases, with 12 bases sitting between them. The CDR3 consists of 13 residues. Germline CDR1 LGHDT, CDR2 YNNKEL (reference sequence). The CDR3 DNA is TGTGCCAGCAGTCTTGCAATGCGTTCACCCCTCCACTTT. It yields the protein CASSLAMRSPLHF.

The genes are TRBV5-8 and TRBJ2-1; TRBD2 agrees at 11 bases. The CDR3 runs to 15 residues. Germline CDR1 is SGHTS and CDR2 is YDEGEE. The junction had 5 bases not matched to a gene; V was cut back by 4 bases and J by 5 bases. DNA for the CDR3: TGTGCCAGCAGCGCCGGGACTAGCGGACACAATGAGCAGTTCTTC. Its protein product is CASSAGTSGHNEQFF.

The chain employs TRBV2 and TRBJ2-1, with 9 bases aligning to TRBD2. V was clipped by 1 base and J by 0 bases; unmatched bases: 10. Germline V gene data show CDR1 as SNHLY and CDR2 as FYNNEI. The CDR3 covers 19 residues. CDR3 amino acids: CASSEVGLADTSSYNEQFF. For the CDR3, the DNA is TGTGCCAGCAGTGAAGTGGGACTAGCAGATACGAGCTCCTACAATGAGCAGTTCTTC. Full variable domain (outside the CDR3, taken from reference TRBV2 and TRBJ2-1): EPEVTQTPSHQVTQMGQEVILRCVPISNHLYFYWYRQILGQKVEFLVSFYNNEISEKSEIFDDQFSVERPDGSNFTLKIRSTKLEDSAMYFCASSEVGLADTSSYNEQFFGPGTRLTVL.

The rearrangement joins TRBV12-3 or TRBV12-4 to TRBJ2-7; no definite D call. Trimming shortened V by 4 bases and J by 3 bases, and 10 bases separated the two germline ends. The CDR3 covers 13 residues. The CDR3 DNA is TGTGCCAGCAGTTCATCCACGAGCTACGAGCAGTACTTC. Its translation: CASSSSTSYEQYF.

This clone occurred once. The V call is TRBV3-1 (or the pseudogene TRBV3-2), the J call TRBJ2-2; 8 positions match TRBD2. The CDR3 contains 15 residues. V shed 4 bases, J shed 5 bases, and the junction held 6 bases outside the gene matches. The germline V gene has CDR1 LGHDT and CDR2 YNNKEL (reference sequence). The CDR3 DNA reads TGTGCCAGCAGCCCAGCGGGAGTAGGGACCGGGGAGCTGTTTTTT. Its translation: CASSPAGVGTGELFF.

This clone has just one count. V is TRBV11-3 and J is TRBJ2-3, with TRBD1 identical over 7 bases. Germline V lookup: CDR1 SGHNT, CDR2 YENEEA. V gave up 3 bases and J gave up 1 base; unmatched junction bases: 1. The CDR3 covers 14 residues. CDR3 region: CASSLDRRTDTQYF. The CDR3 coding sequence is TGTGCCAGCAGCTTGGACAGGCGCACAGATACGCAGTATTTT.

The V gene is TRBV7-2, the J gene TRBJ2-1, with 14 bases matching TRBD2. The CDR3 has 17 amino acids. Germline trimming cut 1 base from V and 16 bases from J; bases unmatched to any gene: 15. CDR1 and CDR2 from the germline V gene are SGHTA and FQGNSA. Here the CDR3 reads CASSLVRLAGGPRFVFF. The DNA of the CDR3 is TGTGCCAGCAGCTTAGTTCGACTAGCGGGAGGGCCACGATTTGTTTTCTTC.

This CDR3 reads CASSLARVEGPAYEQYF. As DNA, the CDR3 is TGTGCCAGCAGCTTAGCGCGGGTTGAAGGTCCAGCCTACGAGCAGTACTTC. This chain connects TRBV7-9 to TRBJ2-7, with D possibly being TRBD2 (5 bases). V lost 0 bases and J 2 bases, leaving 17 bases between the germline ends. The length of the CDR3 is 17 residues. CDR1 is SEHNR and CDR2 is FQNEAQ in the germline V gene (reference sequence).

The chain recombines TRBV7-9 with TRBJ1-2; 9 bases match TRBD1. The CDR3 has 13 residues. The germline V gene has CDR1 SEHNR and CDR2 FQNEAQ (reference sequence). Trimming at V came to 5 bases and at J to 2 bases, leaving 0 bases not matched to a gene. CDR3: CASSGTGNYGYTF. CDR3 coding DNA: TGTGCCAGCAGCGGGACAGGGAACTATGGCTACACCTTC.

The chain has TRBV7-2 and TRBJ1-6; D gene unclear. Trimming took off 3 bases at V and 9 bases at J, with 12 bases between the two ends. Looked up from germline, CDR1 is SGHTA and CDR2 is FQGNSA. CDR3 length equals 14 residues. CDR3 sequence reads: CASSFGGWASPLHF. The CDR3 DNA sequence: TGTGCCAGCAGCTTCGGTGGGTGGGCTTCACCCCTCCACTTT.

The rearrangement joins TRBV6-1 to TRBJ2-6; 8 bases align to TRBD1. CDR1 MNHNS and CDR2 SASEGT come from the germline V gene. The CDR3 totals 14 residues. The V and J ends lost 3 bases and 9 bases, in that order; junction bases with no gene match: 4. The DNA of the CDR3 is TGTGCCAGCAGTGAGACAGGGGAGGTCAACGTCCTGACTTTC. This encodes CASSETGEVNVLTF.